The 9 T cell receptor beta chains reported below all come from one sample, sequenced in a study of T cells in localized non-small cell lung cancer. This table comes from immunoSEQ multiplex PCR, and its TCRdb copy is limited to in-frame clones, with some not included. The data show fewer than 45,000 clones, with around 79% seen just once and 17% held by the top ten. The sequencing here drew on peripheral blood, taken before any cancer treatment. The receptors were gathered from a male donor at least 60 years old with stage III squamous cell lung carcinoma.

CDR3 in DNA: TGTGCCAGCAGCTGGACCAGGGAGGGGACTGAAGCTTTCTTT. Protein product: CASSWTREGTEAFF. The J gene is TRBJ1-1, the V gene TRBV6-5; tentatively, D is TRBD1 (5 bases). CDR3 length equals 14 residues. V was pared by 6 bases and J by 5 bases, with 16 bases between. Germline CDR1 reads MNHEY; CDR2 reads SVGAGI.

The chain joins TRBV5-4 to TRBJ1-2, with D perhaps matching TRBD1 (6 bases). The CDR3 covers 16 residues. Per germline, CDR1 SGHNT and CDR2 YYREEE (reference sequence). V gave up 3 bases and J gave up 5 bases, with 20 bases separating them. The CDR3 protein is CASSSGGQGHRYGYTF. CDR3 in DNA: TGTGCCAGCAGCTCGGGGGGCCAGGGACATCGGTATGGCTACACCTTC. The whole variable domain, remainder taken from reference TRBV5-4 and TRBJ1-2, is ETGVTQSPTHLIKTRGQQVTLRCSSQSGHNTVSWYQQALGQGPQFIFQYYREEENGRGNFPPRFSGLQFPNYSSELNVNALELDDSALYLCASSSGGQGHRYGYTFGSGTRLTVV.

The chain is built from TRBV11-2 and TRBJ2-7, with D hard to call. Per germline, CDR1 SGHAT and CDR2 FQNNGV. This CDR3 comprises 15 residues. Between the trimmed V and J ends, which lost 1 base and 5 bases, there was a span of 15 bases. The DNA for the CDR3 is TGTGCCAGCAGCTTAGTCTTAGGGATACGAAACGAGCAGTACTTC. Its translation: CASSLVLGIRNEQYF.

The CDR3 loop is CASRWDNYNEQFF. The CDR3, as DNA: TGTGCCAGCAGGTGGGACAACTACAATGAGCAGTTCTTC. The chain recombines TRBV6-5 with TRBJ2-1; D is possibly TRBD1 (6 bases). V was pared by 6 bases and J by 3 bases, with 9 bases between. In germline, CDR1 is MNHEY, CDR2 SVGAGI. The CDR3 extends over 13 amino acids.

The chain recombines TRBV5-6 with TRBJ2-6; no definite D call. The CDR3 is 14 residues long. Trimming shortened V by 3 bases and J by 3 bases, and 7 bases separated the two germline ends. The germline V gene encodes CDR1 SGHDT and CDR2 YYEEEE. The DNA for the CDR3 is TGTGCCAGCAGCTCAAGCGTTGGGGCCAACGTCCTGACTTTC. It encodes CASSSSVGANVLTF.

The chain uses TRBV7-2 and TRBJ1-1; D ambiguous. V lost 0 bases and J lost 1, with 15 bases in between. The CDR3 runs to 17 residues. Germline CDR1 and CDR2: SGHTA and FQGNSA. The CDR3, as DNA: TGTGCCAGCAGCTTAGCGACATACCTTTTAGAGAACACTGAAGCTTTCTTT. It yields the protein CASSLATYLLENTEAFF.

This rearrangement joins TRBV7-9 to TRBJ1-2; D is ambiguous. Germline CDR1 is SEHNR and CDR2 is FQNEAQ (reference sequence). CDR3 size: 11 residues. Trimming stripped 2 bases from V and 8 bases from J, with 6 bases between. CDR3 nucleotides: TGTGCCAGCAGCTTACTTCGCGGCTACACCTTC. It is translated as CASSLLRGYTF.

CDR3: CASSPYTSSARDTQYF. DNA for the CDR3: TGTGCCAGCAGTCCCTATACCTCTAGCGCCCGAGATACGCAGTATTTT. The J gene is TRBJ2-3, the V gene TRBV7-2, with a weak D call TRBD2 (6 bases). V lost 6 bases to trimming and J lost 5 bases, with 21 bases between them. The CDR3 covers 16 residues. The germline V gene has CDR1 SGHTA and CDR2 FQGNSA.

The genes are TRBV18 and TRBJ1-1; D unclear. The CDR3 is 12 amino acids. The germline CDR1 and CDR2 sequences are KGHSH and LQKENI. Between the trimmed V and J ends, which lost 3 bases and 8 bases, there was a span of 10 bases. CDR3 sequence: CASSPSQLEAFF. The CDR3 region has the DNA TGTGCCAGCTCACCGTCACAGCTCGAAGCTTTCTTT. The complete variable domain, with remaining parts taken from reference TRBV18 and TRBJ1-1, reads NAGVMQNPRHLVRRRGQEARLRCSPMKGHSHVYWYRQLPEEGLKFMVYLQKENIIDESGMPKERFSAEFPKEGPSILRIQQVVRGDSAAYFCASSPSQLEAFFGQGTRLTVV.